The present T cell receptor beta chain was sequenced within a study of PD-1 blockade in classical Hodgkin lymphoma. Time point defined: cycle 4 day 1 (C4D1), after more than five weeks of nivolumab. All patients experienced relapse after autologous stem cell transplantation, and brentuximab vedotin exposure was variable. Libraries were prepared by immunoSEQ multiplex PCR; TCRdb keeps only in-frame clonotypes and omits some of them. The sample lists about 23,000 clones, approximately 87% occurring once. Findings of the study overall: A significant rise in TCR diversity by C4D1 was seen for CD4+ but not CD8+ cells. Later analyses included only patients treated at least 1 year post-ASCT. A reduction in baseline TCR diversity was reportedly seen in newly diagnosed patients relative to healthy donors.

The V end lost 4 bases, the J end lost 4 bases, and 12 bases lay between the germline ends. The CDR3 extends over 14 amino acids. CDR1 is SGHVS and CDR2 is FNYEAQ in the germline V gene. As to this clone: Its target is unknown.

The TCR was taken from a human donor with classical Hodgkin lymphoma. This chain uses TRBV7-6 with TRBJ2-3, with D possibly matching TRBD2 (6 bases). The sequenced sample was peripheral blood mononuclear cells (PBMCs), obtained before the fourth cycle of nivolumab. The CDR3 reads CASSSRLVPDTQYF. CDR3 sequence (DNA): TGTGCCAGCAGCTCCAGACTAGTACCAGATACGCAGTATTTT.